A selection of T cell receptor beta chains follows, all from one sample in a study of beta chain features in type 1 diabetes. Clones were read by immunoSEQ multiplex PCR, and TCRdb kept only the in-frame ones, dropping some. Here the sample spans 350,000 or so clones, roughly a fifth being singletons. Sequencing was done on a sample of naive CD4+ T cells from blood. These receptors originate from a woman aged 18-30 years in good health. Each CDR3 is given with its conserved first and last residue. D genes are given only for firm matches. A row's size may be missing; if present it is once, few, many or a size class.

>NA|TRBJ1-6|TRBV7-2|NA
CAVGLSYNSPLHF
TGTGCCGTCGGTCTCTCCTATAATTCACCCCTCCACTTT
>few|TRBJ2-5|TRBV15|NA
CATSDVGSPTQETQYF
TGTGCCACCAGTGATGTGGGGAGCCCGACTCAAGAGACCCAGTACTTC
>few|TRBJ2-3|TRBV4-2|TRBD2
CASTRLAEGTDTQYF
TGTGCCAGCACCCGACTAGCAGAGGGCACAGATACGCAGTATTTT
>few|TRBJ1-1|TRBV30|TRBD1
CAWSRQGGEAFF
TGTGCCTGGAGCCGACAGGGGGGTGAAGCTTTCTTT
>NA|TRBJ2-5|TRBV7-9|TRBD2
CASSLRGGLETQYF
TGTGCCAGCAGCTTGCGGGGGGGCTTGGAGACCCAGTACTTC
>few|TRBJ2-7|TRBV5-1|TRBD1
CASSFRDRVDEQYF
TGCGCCAGCAGCTTCCGGGACAGGGTTGACGAGCAGTACTTC
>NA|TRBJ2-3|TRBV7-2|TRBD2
CASSLLAADTQYF
TGTGCCAGCAGCTTGCTAGCGGCAGATACGCAGTATTTT
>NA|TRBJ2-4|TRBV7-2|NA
CASSSRRVAGIQYF
TGTGCCAGCAGCTCCCGCCGAGTCGCGGGCATTCAGTACTTC
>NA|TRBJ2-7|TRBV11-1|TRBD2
CASSSAPGLAGGSSYEQYF
TGTGCCAGCAGCTCGGCACCGGGACTAGCGGGGGGAAGCTCCTACGAGCAGTACTTC
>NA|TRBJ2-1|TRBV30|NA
CAWSQRYNEQFF
TGTGCCTGGAGCCAGCGCTACAATGAGCAGTTCTTC
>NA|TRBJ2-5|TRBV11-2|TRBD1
CASSPGGSQETQYF
TGTGCCAGCAGCCCAGGGGGCAGCCAAGAGACCCAGTACTTC
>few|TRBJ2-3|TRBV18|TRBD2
CASSDTSGSLTDTQYF
TGTGCCAGCTCGGATACTAGCGGGAGTTTGACAGATACGCAGTATTTT
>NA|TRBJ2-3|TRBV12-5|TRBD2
CASGLVTTSGFHSTDTQYF
TGTGCTAGTGGTTTGGTAACGACTAGCGGTTTTCATAGCACAGATACGCAGTATTTT
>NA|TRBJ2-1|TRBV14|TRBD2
CASSQRTSGDSSYNEQFF
TGTGCCAGCAGCCAAAGGACTAGCGGGGATAGCTCCTACAATGAGCAGTTCTTC
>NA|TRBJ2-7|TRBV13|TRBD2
CASSLSLAETYEQYF
TGTGCCAGCAGCTTAAGCCTAGCGGAGACCTACGAGCAGTACTTC
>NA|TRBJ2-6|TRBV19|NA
CASSIEGRTGANVLTF
TGTGCCAGTAGTATAGAAGGGAGAACTGGGGCCAACGTCCTGACTTTC
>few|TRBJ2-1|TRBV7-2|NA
CASSSPEGYNEQFF
TGTGCCAGCAGCTCTCCCGAGGGCTACAATGAGCAGTTCTTC
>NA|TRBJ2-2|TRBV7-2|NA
CASSPGGTGANGELFF
TGTGCCAGCAGCCCCGGCGGGACGGGAGCAAACGGGGAGCTGTTTTTT
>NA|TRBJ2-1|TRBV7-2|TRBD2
CASSSRPTSGSTYNEQFF
TGTGCCAGCAGCTCCCGACCAACTAGCGGGTCTACCTACAATGAGCAGTTCTTC
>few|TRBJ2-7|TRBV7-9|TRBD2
CASSVRSPGLATYEQYF
TGTGCCAGCAGCGTCCGGTCCCCGGGACTAGCGACCTACGAGCAGTACTTC
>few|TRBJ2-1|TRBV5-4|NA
CASSGYWNRETRSSYNEQFF
TGTGCCAGCAGCGGGTACTGGAACCGCGAAACAAGGAGCTCCTACAATGAGCAGTTCTTC
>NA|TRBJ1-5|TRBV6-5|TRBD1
CASRSGGRGNQPQHF
TGTGCCAGCAGATCAGGGGGCAGGGGCAATCAGCCCCAGCATTTT
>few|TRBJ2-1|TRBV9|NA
CASSVTGTEQFF
TGTGCCAGCAGCGTAACCGGGACAGAGCAGTTCTTC
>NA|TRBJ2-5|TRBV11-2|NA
CASSLGLGQETQYF
TGTGCCAGCAGCTTAGGTCTCGGCCAAGAGACCCAGTACTTC
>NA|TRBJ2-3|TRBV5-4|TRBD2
CASSLRTSGGLSTDTQYF
TGTGCCAGCAGCCTTAGGACTAGCGGGGGCCTGAGCACAGATACGCAGTATTTT
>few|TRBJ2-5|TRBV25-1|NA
CASSDWGGSRETQYF
TGTGCCAGCAGTGATTGGGGGGGCTCGAGAGAGACCCAGTACTTC
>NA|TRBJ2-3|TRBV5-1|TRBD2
CASSGLATDTQYF
TGCGCCAGCAGCGGACTAGCAACAGATACGCAGTATTTT
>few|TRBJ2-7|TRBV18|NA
CASSPQGIVYEQYF
TGTGCCAGCTCACCCCAGGGGATCGTCTACGAGCAGTACTTC
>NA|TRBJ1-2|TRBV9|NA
CASSVVVREGNYGYTF
TGTGCCAGCAGCGTAGTCGTTCGGGAAGGGAACTATGGCTACACCTTC
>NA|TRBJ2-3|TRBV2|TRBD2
CASSEMGLAGGTDTQYF
TGTGCCAGCAGTGAAATGGGGCTAGCGGGGGGCACAGATACGCAGTATTTT
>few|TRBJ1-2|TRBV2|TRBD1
CASRGGQGGNYGYTF
TGTGCCAGCAGAGGGGGACAGGGAGGTAACTATGGCTACACCTTC